This TCR beta chain derives from a study of PD-L1 blockade in urothelial cancer. Study as a whole: Patients had been given 0 to 3 earlier chemotherapy regimens. Study-level points and caveats: In blood at 3 weeks, tumor-associated clones expanded more among patients with durable benefit. Sub-median blood TCR clonality before treatment predicted longer survival.

Method: immunoSEQ multiplex PCR; TCRdb's copy keeps in-frame clones and lacks some. In the table there are around 57,000 clones, about 81% of which are singletons. This CDR3 has 14 amino acids. Trimming took 8 bases from V and 1 from J; bases not matched to a gene: 7. CDR1 LNHDA and CDR2 SQIVND come from the germline V gene (reference sequence). Comments on this clone: The antigen is undetermined.

The time point is: pretreatment peripheral blood. The source was PBMCs, collected around atezolizumab (anti-PD-L1) treatment. The rearrangement links TRBV19 to TRBJ2-7; TRBD2 agrees at 8 bases. This clonotype was sampled from a man between 65 and 85 years old with urothelial cancer. The CDR3: CASSIGTSSYEQYF. CDR3 DNA sequence: TGTGCCAGTTCAATAGGGACTAGTTCCTACGAGCAGTACTTC.